The 15 T cell receptor beta chains given below trace back to one sample, sequenced in a study of cytomegalovirus exposure and HLA in healthy donors. In the PCR, 60 Vbeta and 13 Jbeta primers were used. Clones were sequenced by immunoSEQ multiplex PCR, and TCRdb holds only the in-frame ones, with some missing. The table includes approximately 74,000 clones, roughly 80% detected once. Sequenced sample: PBMCs. All receptors derive from a woman aged 25 to 39 in good health and CMV-seronegative.

This clone is a singleton in its sample. The chain uses TRBV10-1 and TRBJ2-7, with a tentative D call TRBD1 (5 bases). This CDR3 comprises 13 residues. V shed 4 bases and J shed 4 bases, with 11 bases lying between them. CDR1 and CDR2 (germline): WNHNN, SYGVQD (reference sequence). CDR3 sequence (DNA): TGCGCCAGCAGTGGACAGAGCATTTACGAGCAGTACTTC. As protein: CASSGQSIYEQYF.

This clone appeared once. The chain couples TRBV11-2 to TRBJ2-2; weak D call: TRBD2 (5 bases). Trimming removed 4 bases at V and 13 bases at J, with 13 bases between. Germline V gives CDR1 SGHAT, CDR2 FQNNGV. The CDR3 consists of 12 residues. The CDR3 DNA reads as TGTGCCAGCAGCTCCTTAGGGAGCAGGCTGTTTTTT. Translated, it gives CASSSLGSRLFF.

This clone is labeled medium-sized. The genes are TRBV9 and TRBJ1-1; D possibly corresponds to TRBD1 (5 bases). The CDR3 covers 15 residues. Germline CDR1 reads SGDLS; CDR2 reads YYNGEE. V dropped 4 bases and J dropped 0 bases, with 13 bases sitting between them. The CDR3 sequence: CASSTARGMNTEAFF. CDR3 bases: TGTGCCAGCAGCACCGCAAGGGGCATGAACACTGAAGCTTTCTTT. The full variable domain, in which reference TRBV9 and TRBJ1-1 provide the parts outside the CDR3, is DSGVTQTPKHLITATGQRVTLRCSPRSGDLSVYWYQQSLDQGLQFLIQYYNGEERAKGNILERFSAQQFPDLHSELNLSSLELGDSALYFCASSTARGMNTEAFFGQGTRLTVV.

This clone was found once. The identical CDR3 is also encoded by other nucleotide sequences in the sample. The chain employs TRBV19 and TRBJ2-5; possible D gene TRBD2, 6 bases. Trimming stripped 3 bases from V and 2 bases from J, with 19 bases between. The CDR3 consists of 17 residues. Germline V gene data show CDR1 as LNHDA and CDR2 as SQIVND (reference sequence). The CDR3 spells CASSIPGGDLYQETQYF. The CDR3 DNA follows: TGTGCCAGTAGTATCCCCGGAGGGGACCTCTATCAAGAGACCCAGTACTTC.

This clone was detected once. V usage is TRBV9 and J usage is TRBJ2-7; 8 bases are shared with TRBD2. This CDR3 spans 16 amino acids. Germline loops: CDR1 SGDLS, CDR2 YYNGEE. V gave up 4 bases and J gave up 0 bases; unmatched junction bases: 9. CDR3 sequence (DNA): TGTGCCAGCAGCCCCAGAGGCGGGGGGAGCTCCTACGAGCAGTACTTC. Residues: CASSPRGGGSSYEQYF.

The CDR3 sequence is CASRSGGRETQYF. CDR3 bases: TGTGCCAGCAGATCAGGGGGCCGGGAGACCCAGTACTTC. This chain joins TRBV6-4 and TRBJ2-5; 8 bases fit TRBD1. This CDR3 contains 13 residues. With 6 bases clipped from V and 5 bases from J, the junction kept 5 bases outside the gene matches. Germline CDR1 is MRHNA and CDR2 is SNTAGT.

The rearrangement links TRBV5-1 to TRBJ2-7; 8 positions agree with TRBD1. Losses at the gene ends were 2 bases for V and 2 bases for J; bases not matched to a gene: 9. CDR3 size: 16 residues. Germline V CDR1 and CDR2: SGHRS, YFSETQ. The CDR3 here is CASSFFPTGEAYEQYF. The CDR3 DNA reads TGCGCCAGCAGCTTTTTCCCGACAGGGGAGGCCTACGAGCAGTACTTC.

CDR3 in amino acids: CSVDPGASNEKLFF. CDR3 in DNA: TGCAGCGTTGATCCCGGAGCCAGTAATGAAAAACTGTTTTTT. V and J are TRBV29-1 and TRBJ1-4; D unclear. Germline CDR1 reads SQVTM; CDR2 reads ANQGSEA. The CDR3 is made up of 14 amino acids. Trimming left V 3 bases short and J 4 bases short, with 12 bases between.

CDR3 coding DNA: TGTGCCTGGAGTCCCCTCTCCGGGGAGCTGTTTTTT. It encodes CAWSPLSGELFF. The chain recombines TRBV30 with TRBJ2-2; D ambiguous. V was cut by 2 bases and J by 6 bases, with 7 bases left in between. The V gene's germline CDR1 is GTSNPN and CDR2 SVGIG (reference sequence). The CDR3 spans 12 residues.

The J gene is TRBJ1-1, the V gene TRBV5-5, with TRBD1 as a possible D gene (5 bases). Germline CDR1 is SGHKS and CDR2 is YYEKEE (reference sequence). The CDR3 is made up of 13 amino acids. With 2 bases removed from V and 3 bases from J, the gap between germline ends came to 8 bases. The CDR3 is CASSFSRDTEAFF. CDR3 DNA: TGTGCCAGCAGCTTCTCCAGGGACACTGAAGCTTTCTTT.

V gene TRBV5-1 combines with J gene TRBJ1-1; unclear D gene. The CDR3 sequence is 14 residues long. The germline V and J ends were trimmed by 0 bases and 6 bases, with 12 bases remaining between them. CDR1 and CDR2 from the germline V gene are SGHRS and YFSETQ. This CDR3 is CASSLEAGGPEAFF. As DNA, the CDR3 is TGCGCCAGCAGCTTGGAAGCGGGCGGTCCTGAAGCTTTCTTT.

The CDR3 sequence: CASSESSSYNSPLHF. CDR3 nucleotide sequence: TGTGCCAGCAGTGAATCGAGCTCCTATAATTCACCCCTCCACTTT. The chain uses TRBV6-1 and TRBJ1-6; no clear D. CDR1 is MNHNS, CDR2 SASEGT, per germline. Between the trimmed V and J ends, which lost 2 bases and 0 bases, there was a span of 5 bases. There are 15 residues in the CDR3.

The chain links TRBV7-6 to TRBJ1-2, with 7 bases lining up with TRBD1. This CDR3 comprises 14 residues. The V gene end was trimmed by 3 bases and the J gene end by 3 bases; junction bases not matched to a gene: 4. The germline V gene encodes CDR1 SGHVS and CDR2 FNYEAQ. DNA of the CDR3: TGTGCCAGCAGCTTCAGGACAGGAGACTATGGCTACACCTTC. It specifies CASSFRTGDYGYTF.

The rearrangement joins TRBV19 to TRBJ2-7; a possible D gene is TRBD1 (6 bases). This CDR3 has 14 amino acids. CDR1 is LNHDA and CDR2 is SQIVND in the germline V gene (reference sequence). The ends were cut back, 7 bases at V and 0 bases at J, with 13 bases in the middle. The CDR3 spells CASTPTGDSYEQYF. Written as DNA, the CDR3 is TGTGCCAGTACCCCGACAGGTGACTCCTACGAGCAGTACTTC.

V usage is TRBV27 and J usage is TRBJ1-3, with D possibly TRBD1 on 6 matching bases. V dropped 6 bases and J dropped 1 base, with 13 bases sitting between them. This CDR3 has 15 residues. The germline CDR1 and CDR2 sequences are MNHEY and SMNVEV (reference sequence). The CDR3 loop is CASSRTGLSGNTIYF. The CDR3 DNA sequence: TGTGCCAGCAGCCGAACAGGGTTATCTGGAAACACCATATATTTT.